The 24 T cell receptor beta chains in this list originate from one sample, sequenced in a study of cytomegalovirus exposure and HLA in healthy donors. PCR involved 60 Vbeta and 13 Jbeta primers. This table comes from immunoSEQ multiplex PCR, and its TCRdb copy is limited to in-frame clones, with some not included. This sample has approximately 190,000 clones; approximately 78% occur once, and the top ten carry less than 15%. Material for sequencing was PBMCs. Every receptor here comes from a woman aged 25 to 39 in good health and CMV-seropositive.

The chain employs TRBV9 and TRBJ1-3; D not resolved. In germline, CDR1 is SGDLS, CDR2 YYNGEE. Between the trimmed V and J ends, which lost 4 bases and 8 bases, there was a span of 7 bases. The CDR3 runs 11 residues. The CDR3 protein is CASSQEDTIYF. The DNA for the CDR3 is TGTGCCAGCAGCCAGGAGGACACCATATATTTT.

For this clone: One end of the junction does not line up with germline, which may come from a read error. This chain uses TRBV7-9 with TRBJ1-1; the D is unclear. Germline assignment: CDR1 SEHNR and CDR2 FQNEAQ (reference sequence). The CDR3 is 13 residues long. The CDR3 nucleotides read TGTTCCAGCAGCTTAGGTAGCGGCACTGAAGCTTTCTTT. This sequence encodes CSSSLGSGTEAFF.

The CDR3 DNA reads TGTGCCAGCAGCTTGGCTAGCGGGGGGGCCGAGCAGTACTTC. Protein: CASSLASGGAEQYF. This chain connects TRBV11-2 to TRBJ2-7; 12 positions match TRBD2. J was trimmed by 6 bases and V by 3 bases; bases with no gene match: 3. Germline V gene data show CDR1 as SGHAT and CDR2 as FQNNGV. The CDR3 length is 14 residues. Supplemented by reference TRBV11-2 and TRBJ2-7, the full variable domain reads EAGVAQSPRYKIIEKRQSVAFWCNPISGHATLYWYQQILGQGPKLLIQFQNNGVVDDSQLPKDRFSAERLKGVDSTLKIQPAKLEDSAVYLCASSLASGGAEQYFGPGTRLTVT.

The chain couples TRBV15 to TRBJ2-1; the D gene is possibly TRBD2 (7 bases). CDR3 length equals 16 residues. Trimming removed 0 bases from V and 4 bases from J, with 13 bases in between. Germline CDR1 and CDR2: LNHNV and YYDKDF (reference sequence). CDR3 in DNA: TGTGCCACCAGCAGAGAATCGCGGGGGCGGTACAATGAGCAGTTCTTC. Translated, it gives CATSRESRGRYNEQFF.

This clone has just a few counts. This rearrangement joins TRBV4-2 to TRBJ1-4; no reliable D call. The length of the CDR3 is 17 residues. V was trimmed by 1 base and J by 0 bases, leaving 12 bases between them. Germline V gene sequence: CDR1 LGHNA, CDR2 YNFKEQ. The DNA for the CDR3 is TGTGCCAGCAGCCAAGCGCACAGTTTGGCAACTAATGAAAAACTGTTTTTT. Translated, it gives CASSQAHSLATNEKLFF.

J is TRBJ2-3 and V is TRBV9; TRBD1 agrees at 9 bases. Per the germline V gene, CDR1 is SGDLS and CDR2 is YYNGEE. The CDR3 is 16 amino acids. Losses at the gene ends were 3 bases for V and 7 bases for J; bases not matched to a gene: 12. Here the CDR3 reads CASSALMGQGANTQYF. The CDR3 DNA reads TGTGCCAGCAGCGCCCTCATGGGACAGGGAGCGAATACGCAGTATTTT.

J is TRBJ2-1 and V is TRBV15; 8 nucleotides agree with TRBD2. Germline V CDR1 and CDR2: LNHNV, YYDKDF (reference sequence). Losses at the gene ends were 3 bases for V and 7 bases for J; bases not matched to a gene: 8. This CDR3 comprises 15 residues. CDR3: CATSRSGGNLNEQFF. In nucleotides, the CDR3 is TGTGCCACCAGCAGGAGCGGGGGTAACCTTAATGAGCAGTTCTTC.

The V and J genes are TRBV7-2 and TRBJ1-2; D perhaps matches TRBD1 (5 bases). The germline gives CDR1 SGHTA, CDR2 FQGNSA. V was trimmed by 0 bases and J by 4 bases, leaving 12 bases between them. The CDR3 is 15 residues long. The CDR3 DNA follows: TGTGCCAGCAGCTTAGCCCTTGGGACTACCTATGGCTACACCTTC. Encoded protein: CASSLALGTTYGYTF.

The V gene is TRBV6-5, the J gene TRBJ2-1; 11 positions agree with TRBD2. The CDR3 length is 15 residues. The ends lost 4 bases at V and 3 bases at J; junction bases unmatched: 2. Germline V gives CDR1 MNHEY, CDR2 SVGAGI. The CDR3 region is CASSSLAGGYNEQFF. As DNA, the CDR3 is TGTGCCAGCAGTTCTCTAGCGGGAGGCTACAATGAGCAGTTCTTC.

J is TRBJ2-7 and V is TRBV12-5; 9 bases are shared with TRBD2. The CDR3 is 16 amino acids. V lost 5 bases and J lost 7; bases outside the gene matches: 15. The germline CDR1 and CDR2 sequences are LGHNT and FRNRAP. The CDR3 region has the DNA TGTGCTAGTGGTCTAGGGCCGGGCGGGAGGGCCCTAGAGCAGTACTTC. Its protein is CASGLGPGGRALEQYF.

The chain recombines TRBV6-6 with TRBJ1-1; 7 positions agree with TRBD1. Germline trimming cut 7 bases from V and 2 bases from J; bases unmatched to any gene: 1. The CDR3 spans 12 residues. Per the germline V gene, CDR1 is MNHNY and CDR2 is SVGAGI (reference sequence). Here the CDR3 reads CASKGANTEAFF. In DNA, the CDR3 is TGTGCCAGCAAGGGGGCCAACACTGAAGCTTTCTTT.

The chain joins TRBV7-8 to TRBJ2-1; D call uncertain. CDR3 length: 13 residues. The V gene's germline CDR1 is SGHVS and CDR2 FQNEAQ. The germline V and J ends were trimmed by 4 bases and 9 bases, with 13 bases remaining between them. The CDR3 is CASSSIAISEQFF. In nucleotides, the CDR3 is TGTGCCAGCAGCTCTATTGCTATTAGTGAGCAGTTCTTC.

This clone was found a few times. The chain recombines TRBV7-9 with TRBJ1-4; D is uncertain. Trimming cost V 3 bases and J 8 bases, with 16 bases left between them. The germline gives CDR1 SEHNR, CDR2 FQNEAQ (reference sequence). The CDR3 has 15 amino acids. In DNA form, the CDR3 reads TGTGCCAGCAGCTTTGTCTTGTTAGCGGAGGAAAAACTGTTTTTT. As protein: CASSFVLLAEEKLFF. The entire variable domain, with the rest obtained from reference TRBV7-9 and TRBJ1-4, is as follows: DTGVSQNPRHKITKRGQNVTFRCDPISEHNRLYWYRQTLGQGPEFLTYFQNEAQLEKSRLLSDRFSAERPKGSFSTLEIQRTEQGDSAMYLCASSFVLLAEEKLFFGSGTQLSVL.

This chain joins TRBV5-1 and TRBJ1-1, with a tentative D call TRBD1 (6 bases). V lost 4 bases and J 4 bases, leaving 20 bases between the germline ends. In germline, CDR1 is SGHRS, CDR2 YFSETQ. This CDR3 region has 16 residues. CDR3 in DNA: TGCGCCAGCAGCCAACAGGGCGTAGGGGTCGGCACTGAAGCTTTCTTT. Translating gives CASSQQGVGVGTEAFF.

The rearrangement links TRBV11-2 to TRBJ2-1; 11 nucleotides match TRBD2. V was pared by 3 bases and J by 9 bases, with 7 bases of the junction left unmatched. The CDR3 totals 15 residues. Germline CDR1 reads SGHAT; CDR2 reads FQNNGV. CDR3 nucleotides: TGTGCCAGCAGCTTGACGACTAGCGGGGCCATTGAGCAGTTCTTC. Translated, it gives CASSLTTSGAIEQFF.

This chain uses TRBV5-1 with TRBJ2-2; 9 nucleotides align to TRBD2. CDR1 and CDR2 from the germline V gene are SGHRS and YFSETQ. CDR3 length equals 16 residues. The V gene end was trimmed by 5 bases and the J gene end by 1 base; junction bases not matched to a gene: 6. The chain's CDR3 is CASRSSGALNTGELFF. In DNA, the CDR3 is TGCGCCAGCAGGTCTAGCGGGGCTCTGAACACCGGGGAGCTGTTTTTT. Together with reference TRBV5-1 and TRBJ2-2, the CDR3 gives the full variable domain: KAGVTQTPRYLIKTRGQQVTLSCSPISGHRSVSWYQQTPGQGLQFLFEYFSETQRNKGNFPGRFSGRQFSNSRSEMNVSTLELGDSALYLCASRSSGALNTGELFFGEGSRLTVL.

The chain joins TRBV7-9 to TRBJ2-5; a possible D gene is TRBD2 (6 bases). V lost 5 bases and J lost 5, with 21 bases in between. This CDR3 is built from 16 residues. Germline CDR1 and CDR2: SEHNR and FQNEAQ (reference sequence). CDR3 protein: CASSPARGTLWETQYF. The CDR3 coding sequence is TGTGCCAGCAGCCCCGCTCGGGGGACCCTATGGGAGACCCAGTACTTC.

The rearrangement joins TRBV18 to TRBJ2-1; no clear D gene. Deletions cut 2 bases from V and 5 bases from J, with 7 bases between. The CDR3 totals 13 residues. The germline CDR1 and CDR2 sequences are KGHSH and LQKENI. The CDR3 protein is CASSPNSDNEQFF. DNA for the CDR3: TGTGCCAGCTCACCAAACAGTGACAATGAGCAGTTCTTC.

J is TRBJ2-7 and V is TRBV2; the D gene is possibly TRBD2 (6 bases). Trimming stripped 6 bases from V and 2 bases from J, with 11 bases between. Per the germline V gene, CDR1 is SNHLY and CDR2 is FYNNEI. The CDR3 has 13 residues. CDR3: CASSRDSTYEQYF. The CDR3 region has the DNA TGTGCCAGCAGCCGGGACTCAACCTACGAGCAGTACTTC.

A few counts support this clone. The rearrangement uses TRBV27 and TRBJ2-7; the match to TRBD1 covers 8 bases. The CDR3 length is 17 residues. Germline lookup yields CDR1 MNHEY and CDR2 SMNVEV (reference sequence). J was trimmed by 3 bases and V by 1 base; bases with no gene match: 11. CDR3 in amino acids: CASSLFRGVGQVYEQYF. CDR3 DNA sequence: TGTGCCAGCAGTTTATTTCGTGGAGTGGGACAGGTCTACGAGCAGTACTTC.

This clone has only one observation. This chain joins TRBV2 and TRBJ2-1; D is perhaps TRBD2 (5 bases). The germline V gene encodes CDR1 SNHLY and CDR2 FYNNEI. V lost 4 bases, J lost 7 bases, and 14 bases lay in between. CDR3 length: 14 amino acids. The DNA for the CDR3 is TGTGCCAGCAGTGCCAACCAGCCGGGGAATGAGCAGTTCTTC. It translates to CASSANQPGNEQFF.

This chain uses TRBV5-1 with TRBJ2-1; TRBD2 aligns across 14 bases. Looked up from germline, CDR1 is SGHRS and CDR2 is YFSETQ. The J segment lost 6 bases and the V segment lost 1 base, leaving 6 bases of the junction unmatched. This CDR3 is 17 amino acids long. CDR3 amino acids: CASSLPRLAGGSNEQFF. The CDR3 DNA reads TGCGCCAGCAGCTTGCCTCGACTAGCGGGAGGGTCCAATGAGCAGTTCTTC.

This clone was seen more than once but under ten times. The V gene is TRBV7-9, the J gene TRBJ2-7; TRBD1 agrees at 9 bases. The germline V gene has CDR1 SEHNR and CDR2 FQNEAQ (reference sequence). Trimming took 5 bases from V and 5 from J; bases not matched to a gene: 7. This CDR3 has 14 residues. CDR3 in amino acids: CASSRTTGGNEQYF. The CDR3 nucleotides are TGTGCCAGCAGCCGGACGACAGGGGGGAACGAGCAGTACTTC.

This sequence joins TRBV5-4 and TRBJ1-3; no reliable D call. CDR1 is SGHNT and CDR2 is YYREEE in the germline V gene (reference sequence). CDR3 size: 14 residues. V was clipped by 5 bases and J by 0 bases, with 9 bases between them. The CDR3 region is CASSSGNSGNTIYF. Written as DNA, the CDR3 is TGTGCCAGCAGTTCAGGAAACTCTGGAAACACCATATATTTT. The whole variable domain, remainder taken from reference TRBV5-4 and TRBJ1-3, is ETGVTQSPTHLIKTRGQQVTLRCSSQSGHNTVSWYQQALGQGPQFIFQYYREEENGRGNFPPRFSGLQFPNYSSELNVNALELDDSALYLCASSSGNSGNTIYFGEGSWLTVV.